The following is a T cell receptor (beta chain) sequence with its context. This receptor's antigen is unknown. Per-base qualities were not stored, and no clone one base away is much larger. Cut back by 3 bases and 1 base, the V and J ends lie 4 bases apart. The CDR3, cysteine through phenylalanine, is 12 amino acids long. The sequence is cut down to CDR3 DNA, 36 bases in frame from base 1. From a lookup of the germline V gene, CDR1 and CDR2 are SGHVS and FQNEAQ. The CDR3 regions of human TCRbeta chains were analyzed by immunosequencing. The original pipeline was this. TCRs in the repertoires were compared against a reference library of SARS-CoV-2-specific TCRs that had been generated with the MIRA antigen-specificity platform. Breadth was defined as the fraction of unique TCRs that were SARS-CoV-2-associated, and depth was defined as the fraction of total T cells that were SARS-CoV-2-associated. Using the MIRA data, every spike-specific TCR was mapped to the spike region that the TCR reacted to and assigned to either a CD4 or a CD8 class. Log10-transformed breadth and depth values were compared by one-way ANOVA with Sidak's multiple comparisons tests. The table was pulled from immuneACCESS by TCRdb, which kept in-frame rearrangements only. Such tables lose some clones; where checked, under half of the loss comes from unresolved V genes, and the rest has no known cause. The V and J calls and clone size were taken over from that table, and D and trimming were inferred from the DNA. This sample lists approximately 130,000 clones; 91% were detected once. The ten biggest clones cover over 5% of the sample.

The data were obtained in a study of T cell responses to AZD1222 COVID-19 vaccine (dated by TCRdb to the early 2020s). Background for the entire study: AZD1222 recipients with second doses at about 4 weeks or about 12 weeks were pooled, because spike-specific TCR depth and breadth did not differ between schedules. Enrollment into the trials was organized by age into subgroups of 18-55, 56-69 and 70-plus years, and those subgroups contained approximately 150, 30 and 60 TCR-sequenced participants, respectively. TCR sequencing covered 230 or so trial participants: 207 given two doses of AZD1222 and 26 given two doses of MenACWY control vaccine.

Summary of the overall study and its limitations: No day 14 peak-response samples were available, so repertoires were characterized only after the peak T cell response. In the small 56-69-year group, the increase in depth fell short of significance, most likely because of low power. Epitopes outside the regions mutated in the B.1.351 and B.1.1.7 variants were reportedly recognized by nearly half of the unique spike-specific TCRs. A significant rise in spike-specific TCR breadth and depth was observed after two AZD1222 doses relative to day 0 and relative to MenACWY recipients. Conclusions about previously exposed vaccinees are limited because only five to seven AZD1222 recipients were SARS-CoV-2 seropositive at baseline. The vaccine-associated CD4 TCRs covered the entire spike protein, and the dominant responses fell in regions 160-218 and 743-854. Participants were mostly white British, with more females than males. The authors suggested clonal diversity may have been underestimated.

Sample time point, as interpreted from the label and publication: baseline before first vaccination. Samples from vaccinated people were obtained from the UK trials COV001 and COV002, which included a single-blind randomized controlled phase 2/3 trial of AZD1222 (ChAdOx1 nCoV-19) in healthy adults. Trial participant PBMC samples were collected at day 0 and day 28 after the second dose for TCRbeta chain sequencing. This clonotype was obtained from an adult in good health. The specimen was peripheral blood, collected on day 0 of AZD1222 vaccination. The sequence joins TRBV7-8 to TRBJ2-7, with no D gene named confidently. DNA sequence: TGTGCCAGCAGCTTCACGTCCTACGAGCAGTACTTC. Protein translation: CASSFTSYEQYF.